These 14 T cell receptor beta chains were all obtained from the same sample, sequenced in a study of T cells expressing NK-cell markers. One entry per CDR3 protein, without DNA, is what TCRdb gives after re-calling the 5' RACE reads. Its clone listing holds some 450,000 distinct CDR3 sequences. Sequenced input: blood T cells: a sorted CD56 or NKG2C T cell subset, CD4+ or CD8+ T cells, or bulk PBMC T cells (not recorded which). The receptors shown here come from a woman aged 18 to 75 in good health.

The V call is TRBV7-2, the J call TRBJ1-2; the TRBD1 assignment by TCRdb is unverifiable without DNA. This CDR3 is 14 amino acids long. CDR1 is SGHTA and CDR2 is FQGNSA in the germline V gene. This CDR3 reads CASSERTGINGYTF.

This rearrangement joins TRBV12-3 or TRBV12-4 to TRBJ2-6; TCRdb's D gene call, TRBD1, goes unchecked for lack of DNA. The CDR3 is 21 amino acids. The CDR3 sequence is CASSLAPQTGLTESGANVLTF.

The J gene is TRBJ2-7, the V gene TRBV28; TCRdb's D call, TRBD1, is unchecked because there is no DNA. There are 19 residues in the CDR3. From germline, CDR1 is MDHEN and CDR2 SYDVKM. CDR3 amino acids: CASSSLGFPPSRTFGEQYF.

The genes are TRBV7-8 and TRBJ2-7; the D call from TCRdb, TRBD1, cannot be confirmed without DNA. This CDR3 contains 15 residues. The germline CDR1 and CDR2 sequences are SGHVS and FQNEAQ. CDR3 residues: CASSLDRAISYEQYF.

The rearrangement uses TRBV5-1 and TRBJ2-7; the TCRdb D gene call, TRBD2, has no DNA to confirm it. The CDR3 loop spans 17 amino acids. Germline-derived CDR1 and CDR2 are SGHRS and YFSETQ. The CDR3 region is CASSPQHLAGALYEQYF.

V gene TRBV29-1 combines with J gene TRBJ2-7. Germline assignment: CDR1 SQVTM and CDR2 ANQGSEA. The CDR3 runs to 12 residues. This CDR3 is CSVYARSYEQYF.

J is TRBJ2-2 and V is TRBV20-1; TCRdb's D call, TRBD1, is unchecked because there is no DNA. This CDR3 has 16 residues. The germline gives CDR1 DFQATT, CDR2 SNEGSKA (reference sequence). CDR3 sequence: CSASSGTSRVTGELFF.

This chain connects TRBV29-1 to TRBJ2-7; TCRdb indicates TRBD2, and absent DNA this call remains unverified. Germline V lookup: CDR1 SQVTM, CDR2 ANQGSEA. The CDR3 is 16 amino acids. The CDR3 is CSVPGTSGTTSYEQYF.

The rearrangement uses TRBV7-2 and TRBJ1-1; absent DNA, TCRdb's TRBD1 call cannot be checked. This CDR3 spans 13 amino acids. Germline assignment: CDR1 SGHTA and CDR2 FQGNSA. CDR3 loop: CASILTGNTEAFF.

The CDR3 protein is CASSQGSLGDTQYF. The chain employs TRBV3-1 and TRBJ2-3; TCRdb returns TRBD1, unconfirmable since there is no DNA. This CDR3 has 14 amino acids. CDR1 is LGHDT, CDR2 YNNKEL, per germline (reference sequence).

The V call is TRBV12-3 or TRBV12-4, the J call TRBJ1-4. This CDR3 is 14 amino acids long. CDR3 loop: CASSLTALNEKLFF.

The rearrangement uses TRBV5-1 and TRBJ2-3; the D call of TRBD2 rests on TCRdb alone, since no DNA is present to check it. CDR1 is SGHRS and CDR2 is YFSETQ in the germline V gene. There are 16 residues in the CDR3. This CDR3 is CASSIRGGASTDTQYF.

CDR3 sequence reads: CASSIGGRVSWPNTEAFF. This rearrangement joins TRBV19 to TRBJ1-1. CDR3 size: 18 residues. Germline loops: CDR1 LNHDA, CDR2 SQIVND (reference sequence).

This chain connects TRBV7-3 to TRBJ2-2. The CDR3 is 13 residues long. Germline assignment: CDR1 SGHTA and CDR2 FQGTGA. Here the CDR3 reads CASSSWSAGELFF.